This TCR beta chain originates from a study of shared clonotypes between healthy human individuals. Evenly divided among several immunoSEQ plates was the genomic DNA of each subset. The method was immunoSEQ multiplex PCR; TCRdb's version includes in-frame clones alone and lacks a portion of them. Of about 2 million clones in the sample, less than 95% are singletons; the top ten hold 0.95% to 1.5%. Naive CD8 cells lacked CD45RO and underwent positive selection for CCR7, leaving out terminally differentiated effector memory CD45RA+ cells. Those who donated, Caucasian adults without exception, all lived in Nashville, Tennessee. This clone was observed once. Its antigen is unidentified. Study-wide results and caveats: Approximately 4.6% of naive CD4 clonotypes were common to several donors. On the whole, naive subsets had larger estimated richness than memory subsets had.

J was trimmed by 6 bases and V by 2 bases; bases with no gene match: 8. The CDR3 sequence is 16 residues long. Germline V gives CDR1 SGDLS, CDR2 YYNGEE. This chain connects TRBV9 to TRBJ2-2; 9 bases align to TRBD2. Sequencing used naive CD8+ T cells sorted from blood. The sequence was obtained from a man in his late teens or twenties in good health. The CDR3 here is CASSVLAGAPAGELFF. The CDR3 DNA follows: TGTGCCAGCAGCGTCTTAGCGGGAGCACCGGCCGGGGAGCTGTTTTTT.